This record covers a single TCR beta chain. The data are from a study of shared T cell receptors in the human thymus. This table comes from immunoSEQ multiplex PCR, and its TCRdb copy is limited to in-frame clones, with some not included. In the table there are 500,000 to 550,000 clones, 75% to 80% of which are singletons. Germline V gene data show CDR1 as SGHRS and CDR2 as YFSETQ. The CDR3 spans 18 residues. Trimming took off 0 bases at V and 4 bases at J, with 22 bases between the two ends. These data also formed part of another study, on human thymus T cells. As reported in that work: Healthy Finnish infants undergoing corrective surgery for congenital heart defects were the donors. Resected material from corrective heart surgery provided the thymus tissue analysed. Both thymic and peripheral blood repertoires showed apparently biased V and J usage. Related reports documented highly overlapping thymic repertoires among unrelated individuals.

The chain joins TRBV5-1 to TRBJ1-1; D unresolved. Specimen: thymocytes. This TCR came from a boy younger than two with a congenital heart defect. For the CDR3, the DNA is TGCGCCAGCAGCTTGGCCCCCGCGGAACAAGGTAGGCGCACTGAAGCTTTCTTT. It codes for CASSLAPAEQGRRTEAFF.